Below, 20 T cell receptor beta chains from the same sample are listed, as sequenced in a study of T-cell memory formation after mild COVID-19. MiXCR, run by TCRdb on the 5' RACE reads, gives a single entry per CDR3 protein. The repertoire holds roughly 350,000 distinct CDR3 sequences, with approximately 15% as singletons. Material: PBMCs or a T cell subset sorted from them (not recorded which). Receptors were obtained from a young man who had mild COVID-19 (a few samples of this study predate the infection). Cell type and time point are not known.

This rearrangement joins TRBV6-2 or TRBV6-3 to TRBJ2-7, with 7 bases aligning to TRBD2. V trimming: 5 bases; J trimming: 6 bases; junction bases outside the gene matches: 1. This CDR3 comprises 11 residues. CDR1 MNHEY and CDR2 SVGEGT come from the germline V gene. The CDR3 here is CASSREGEQYV. DNA of the CDR3: TGTGCCAGCAGTAGGGAGGGCGAGCAGTACGTC.

This clonotype has just a few counts. The genes are TRBV11-3 and TRBJ2-5; D might be TRBD2 (6 bases). Trimming left V 7 bases short and J 3 bases short, with 24 bases between. CDR1 and CDR2 (germline): SGHNT, YENEEA. The CDR3 is 17 residues long. CDR3 nucleotide sequence: TGTGCCAGCAACTCCCAGCCAGTTATCGGGGAGGAAGAGACCCAGTACTTC. Its protein is CASNSQPVIGEEETQYF.

This clonotype occurred many times. The chain carries TRBV30 and TRBJ2-2, with 8 nucleotides matching TRBD1. With V trimmed by 2 bases and J by 6 bases, 11 bases remained unmatched. CDR1 is GTSNPN, CDR2 SVGIG, per germline (reference sequence). The CDR3 consists of 16 residues. The CDR3 bases are TGTGCCTGGAGTACCTTACAGGGGGGAGGACCCGGGGAGCTGTTTTTT. It translates to CAWSTLQGGGPGELFF.

Concerning this clonotype: One end of the junction does not line up with germline, which may come from a read error. The chain carries TRBV5-1 and TRBJ2-1; TRBD2 matches 11 bases. Germline CDR1 reads SGHRS; CDR2 reads YFSETQ. The CDR3 totals 14 residues. The CDR3 region has the DNA TGCGCCAGCTGGGTGACTAGCGGGGTCAATGAGCGGTTCTTC. Translated, it gives CASWVTSGVNERFF.

This clonotype turned up a few times. This sequence joins TRBV30 and TRBJ2-7, with 8 bases matching TRBD1. Losses at the gene ends were 5 bases for V and 6 bases for J; bases not matched to a gene: 12. The germline V gene encodes CDR1 GTSNPN and CDR2 SVGIG (reference sequence). CDR3 length equals 14 residues. The DNA of the CDR3 is TGTGCCTGGGCCTTACAGGGGGGAGTGGGCGAGCAGTACTTC. This encodes CAWALQGGVGEQYF.

The gene calls are TRBV7-2 and TRBJ1-2; D is undetermined. The V gene's germline CDR1 is SGHTA and CDR2 FQGNSA. Trimming cost V 1 base and J 4 bases, with 7 bases left between them. The CDR3 sequence is 13 residues long. The CDR3 nucleotides read TGTGCCAGCAGCTTAGGGAGGCTCTATGGCTACACCTTC. This translates into CASSLGRLYGYTF.

This clonotype has only a few counts. V and J are TRBV7-9 and TRBJ2-1; D is unresolved. This CDR3 contains 14 residues. Germline-derived CDR1 and CDR2 are SEHNR and FQNEAQ (reference sequence). Trimming pared 0 bases from V and 7 bases from J, leaving 10 bases between. This CDR3 reads CASSLALIQNEQFF. DNA of the CDR3: TGTGCCAGCAGCTTAGCTCTCATCCAAAATGAGCAGTTCTTC.

Here the CDR3 DNA reads TGCAGTTACAGGGCTCCTGGCAATGAGCAGTTCTTC. This codes for CSYRAPGNEQFF. V is TRBV20-1 and J is TRBJ2-1, with D perhaps TRBD1 (6 bases). V was shortened by 8 bases and J by 6 bases, with 14 bases between the two germline ends. The CDR3 has 12 residues. Germline V gene lookup returns CDR1 DFQATT and CDR2 SNEGSKA (reference sequence).

In this sample, this clonotype turned up a few times. The chain employs TRBV4-3 and TRBJ2-5, with D perhaps TRBD1 (5 bases). Trimming shortened V by 0 bases and J by 4 bases, and 21 bases separated the two germline ends. The CDR3 sequence is 18 residues long. Germline V CDR1 and CDR2: LGHNA, YSLEER. The chain's CDR3 is CASSQDGTAAQGGETQYF. CDR3 sequence (DNA): TGCGCCAGCAGCCAAGATGGCACGGCGGCTCAGGGCGGAGAGACCCAGTACTTC.

At least ten counts were recorded for this clonotype. The V and J genes are TRBV19 and TRBJ2-7; D unclear. The CDR3 runs to 13 residues. The V and J ends lost 3 bases and 4 bases respectively, with 10 bases between them. Germline CDR1 is LNHDA and CDR2 is SQIVND (reference sequence). The CDR3 region is CASSIGTKYEQYF. The DNA for the CDR3 is TGTGCCAGTAGTATCGGCACGAAATACGAGCAGTACTTC.

This clonotype was detected a few times. V is TRBV2 and J is TRBJ2-2; D is perhaps TRBD2 (5 bases). CDR1 is SNHLY and CDR2 is FYNNEI in the germline V gene. Trimming removed 8 bases at V and 7 bases at J, with 5 bases between. This CDR3 has 10 residues. The CDR3 region is CASEGGELFF. CDR3 in DNA: TGTGCCAGCGAGGGCGGGGAGCTGTTTTTT. Full variable domain (remainder filled in from reference TRBV2 and TRBJ2-2): EPEVTQTPSHQVTQMGQEVILRCVPISNHLYFYWYRQILGQKVEFLVSFYNNEISEKSEIFDDQFSVERPDGSNFTLKIRSTKLEDSAMYFCASEGGELFFGEGSRLTVL.

V gene TRBV10-3 combines with J gene TRBJ1-5; TRBD1 is a possible D gene (5 bases). Trimming left V 1 base short and J 4 bases short, with 17 bases between. Looked up from germline, CDR1 is ENHRY and CDR2 is SYGVKD. The CDR3 loop spans 17 amino acids. The CDR3 DNA follows: TGTGCCATCAGTGAGTGGCCGTGGGGCCCCCTAAATCAGCCCCAGCATTTT. As protein: CAISEWPWGPLNQPQHF.

This chain uses TRBV4-1 with TRBJ2-3; possible D gene TRBD1, 5 bases. V lost 4 bases and J 5 bases, leaving 16 bases between the germline ends. CDR1 is MGHRA, CDR2 YSYEKL, per germline. The CDR3 loop spans 15 amino acids. The DNA of the CDR3 is TGCGCCAGCAGCCCCATCCAGGGCCCCGAAGATACGCAGTATTTT. This codes for CASSPIQGPEDTQYF.

The CDR3 sequence: CASSLSGGAGTGELFF. In DNA form, the CDR3 reads TGTGCCAGCAGCCTGAGCGGGGGGGCCGGCACCGGGGAGCTGTTTTTT. The chain employs TRBV6-5 and TRBJ2-2; 10 nucleotides align to TRBD2. Looked up from germline, CDR1 is MNHEY and CDR2 is SVGAGI. This CDR3 contains 16 residues. The V gene end was trimmed by 6 bases and the J gene end by 4 bases; junction bases not matched to a gene: 8.

This clonotype was observed a few times. The chain is built from TRBV3-1 and TRBJ2-6; tentative D call: TRBD1 (6 bases). The V and J ends lost 1 base and 3 bases respectively, with 7 bases between them. CDR3 length: 15 residues. Germline V gene lookup returns CDR1 LGHDT and CDR2 YNNKEL (reference sequence). The DNA for the CDR3 is TGTGCCAGCAGCCAAGGAGGGGGTGGGGCCAACGTCCTGACTTTC. Its protein product is CASSQGGGGANVLTF.

CDR3 sequence reads: CASSRDRGNQPQHF. DNA for the CDR3: TGTGCCAGCAGTCGGGACAGGGGCAATCAGCCCCAGCATTTT. The chain joins TRBV11-2 to TRBJ1-5; the match to TRBD1 covers 9 bases. This CDR3 comprises 14 residues. Germline V CDR1 and CDR2: SGHAT, FQNNGV. Germline trimming cut 6 bases from V and 2 bases from J; bases unmatched to any gene: 2.

This clonotype was recorded a few times. The chain recombines TRBV5-1 with TRBJ2-7; 7 bases align to TRBD1. CDR3 length: 11 amino acids. V was pared by 0 bases and J by 10 bases, with 1 base of the junction left unmatched. CDR1 is SGHRS, CDR2 YFSETQ, per germline. In nucleotides, the CDR3 is TGCGCCAGCAGCTTGGACAGGGGACAGTACTTC. Residues: CASSLDRGQYF.

This clonotype has only a few counts. The J gene is TRBJ1-2, the V gene TRBV10-1; no reliable D call. V lost 2 bases and J 4 bases, leaving 8 bases between the germline ends. Germline values: CDR1 WNHNN, CDR2 SYGVQD (reference sequence). The CDR3 covers 13 residues. The CDR3 nucleotides read TGCGCCAGCAGTGAGGACCGGCTCTATGGCTACACCTTC. It codes for CASSEDRLYGYTF.

The CDR3 sequence is CASSTGTGDVALHF. CDR3 nucleotides: TGCGCCAGCAGCACCGGGACAGGGGACGTGGCCCTCCACTTT. The chain combines TRBV5-1 with TRBJ1-6; TRBD1 aligns across 10 bases. The CDR3 is 14 residues long. Trimming removed 4 bases from V and 14 bases from J; junction bases left unmatched: 9. Germline CDR1 reads SGHRS; CDR2 reads YFSETQ.

This chain uses TRBV7-2 with TRBJ2-3; 8 bases are a match to TRBD2. Germline CDR1 reads SGHTA; CDR2 reads FQGNSA. With 9 bases clipped from V and 4 bases from J, the junction kept 9 bases outside the gene matches. This CDR3 has 14 residues. CDR3 nucleotide sequence: TGTGCCAGTCGGACGGCGGGGGGTCCAGATACGCAGTATTTT. It yields the protein CASRTAGGPDTQYF.